The source of this TCR beta chain is a study of glioma-infiltrating T cells after dendritic cell vaccination. CDR3 length: 14 residues. V lost 3 bases and J lost 1; bases outside the gene matches: 2. Per the germline V gene, CDR1 is LGHNA and CDR2 is YNFKEQ. Time point of the sample: after dendritic cell vaccination, including at tumor progression/relapse. The assay was immunoSEQ multiplex PCR, and TCRdb's table has in-frame clones only and misses some. The table lists 50,000 to 70,000 clones, 70% to 85% of them singletons, with more than 15% in the top ten. The sequencing here drew on blood, taken after dendritic cell vaccination. The chain employs TRBV4-2 and TRBJ1-1; 7 bases agree with TRBD1. The clonotype was recovered from a human donor with glioblastoma. CDR3 nucleotide sequence: TGTGCCAGCAGCCAGGGGACAGCGAACACTGAAGCTTTCTTT. Its protein product is CASSQGTANTEAFF.